This T cell receptor (beta chain) derives from a study of blood T cell repertoires in COVID-19. Study information: Spain, Italy and the United States supplied samples that represented acute and convalescent COVID-19. In each case, the material was cDNA or gDNA derived from T cells, B-cell-depleted T cells, or PBMCs.

Germline lookup yields CDR1 WNHNN and CDR2 SYGVQD (reference sequence). V dropped 6 bases and J dropped 3; count of bases not matched to a gene: 6. The CDR3 is 15 amino acids. Original processing methods: Estimation of nucleated cell counts was performed using reference gene primer amplification. Repertoires were generated with immunoSEQ multiplex PCR, while TCRdb's copy carries only in-frame clones and drops some. That table is the source of V, J and clone size, and D and trimming were worked out from the DNA. The table shows 200,000 to 300,000 clones, with less than 90% occurring only once. The sample taken for sequencing was peripheral blood. This chain uses TRBV10-1 with TRBJ2-2; 8 bases fit TRBD1. The receptor was isolated from a man aged 30 to 45 with active or convalescent COVID-19. As DNA, the CDR3 is TGCGCCAGCAGGGCAGGGGGCGCGGACACCGGGGAGCTGTTTTTT. Translated: CASRAGGADTGELFF.